This is a list of T cell receptor beta chains from one sample in a study of cytomegalovirus exposure and HLA in healthy donors. This table comes from immunoSEQ multiplex PCR, and its TCRdb copy is limited to in-frame clones, with some not included. The sample yields around 120,000 clones, more than 75% seen once. Sequencing was done on a sample of PBMCs. The receptors stem from a man aged 18 to 30 in good health and CMV-seronegative. Both conserved end residues are part of each CDR3. The D gene is left open where the match is weak. Part of the rows lack a size; the others show once, few, many or a class for expanded clones.

length	size	J	V	D	DNA	CDR3
13	.	TRBJ2-7	TRBV15	.	TGTGCCACCAGCAGAGAACAGGACTACGAGCAGTACTTC	CATSREQDYEQYF
15	.	TRBJ2-1	TRBV30	TRBD1	TGTGCCTGGGGTGGGGGACAGGGGGCATACAATGAGCAGTTCTTC	CAWGGGQGAYNEQFF
18	.	TRBJ2-6	TRBV13	TRBD1	TGTGCCAGCAGCTTATCTGGGACAGGGCTCTCTGGGGCCAACGTCCTGACTTTC	CASSLSGTGLSGANVLTF
16	.	TRBJ2-2	TRBV23-1	TRBD1	TGCGCCAGTAGACAAAAGGGACAGGAGGTCGCCGGGGAGCTGTTTTTT	CASRQKGQEVAGELFF
15	.	TRBJ2-7	TRBV7-2	.	TGTGCCAGCAGCCCGCAGGGTGCCAGCTCCTACGAGCAGTACTTC	CASSPQGASSYEQYF
14	.	TRBJ1-1	TRBV5-1	TRBD1	TGCGCCAGCAGCGTAGGACAGGGGGGCACTGAAGCTTTCTTT	CASSVGQGGTEAFF
13	few	TRBJ2-1	TRBV30	.	TGTGCCTGGGGAGGTTGGGGGGATAATGAGCAGTTCTTC	CAWGGWGDNEQFF
14	.	TRBJ2-2	TRBV5-6	TRBD1	TGTGCCAGCAGCTATTGGACAGGGCCCGGGGAGCTGTTTTTT	CASSYWTGPGELFF
15	.	TRBJ1-1	TRBV4-1	.	TGCGCCAGCAGCCAAGCCGACAGAATGAACACTGAAGCTTTCTTT	CASSQADRMNTEAFF
13	.	TRBJ2-7	TRBV2	.	TGTGCCAGCAGTGGTGACAACCCCACCGAGCAGTACTTC	CASSGDNPTEQYF
18	.	TRBJ1-4	TRBV2	TRBD1	TGTGCCAGCAGTGACGGTGACAGGGGCTCCCGCGTCTTTGAAAAACTGTTTTTT	CASSDGDRGSRVFEKLFF
11	.	TRBJ2-1	TRBV15	.	TGTGCCACCAGCCGCCTCGCGGAGCAGTTCTTC	CATSRLAEQFF
15	few	TRBJ2-7	TRBV5-6	.	TGTGCCAGCAGCCCGCTTATGACCGGGAGCGTCGAGCAGTACTTC	CASSPLMTGSVEQYF
14	.	TRBJ1-2	TRBV5-6	.	TGTGCCAGCAGCACTACACGGACAGATTATGGCTACACCTTC	CASSTTRTDYGYTF
14	.	TRBJ1-2	TRBV6-5	TRBD1	TGTGCCAGCAGTTGGGACAGTGCACCTTATGGCTACACCTTC	CASSWDSAPYGYTF
17	once	TRBJ2-1	TRBV5-6	TRBD1	TGTGCCAGCAGCTTGGTCTTCCGACAGGGGATTTACAATGAGCAGTTCTTC	CASSLVFRQGIYNEQFF
15	.	TRBJ2-2	TRBV5-4	TRBD1	TGTGCCAGCAGTTGGGACAGACTAAACACCGGGGAGCTGTTTTTT	CASSWDRLNTGELFF